This T cell receptor (beta chain) came from a study of graft-versus-host responses after intestinal transplantation. Background on the study: All recipients got anti-thymocyte globulin induction, then tacrolimus and steroids for roughly 3 years. Overall study findings and caveats: Analysis identified GvH clones in recipient marrow, with some appearing first in ileum or blood.

V shed 1 base, J shed 3 bases, and the junction held 4 bases outside the gene matches. The CDR3 covers 16 residues. Germline-derived CDR1 and CDR2 are SGHVS and FQNEAQ. For this clone: What it binds is unknown.

The assay was immunoSEQ multiplex PCR, and TCRdb's table has in-frame clones only and misses some. Of about 12,000 clones listed, about 93% are singletons. This receptor was obtained from a human patient who received an intestinal transplant, so some T cells may come from the graft donor. The chain carries TRBV7-8 and TRBJ2-7; 12 bases match TRBD2. Sequenced material: PBMCs, taken 109 to 110 days after intestinal transplant. CDR3: CASSLELAGGYYEQYF. CDR3 sequence (DNA): TGTGCCAGCAGCTTAGAACTAGCGGGAGGATACTACGAGCAGTACTTC.